Following are 8 T cell receptor beta chains from one sample sequenced in a study of T cells in Graves' hyperthyroidism and ophthalmopathy. From RNA transcripts, TCR beta CDR3 regions were amplified. HTBI primers were used for first-round RT-PCR of the TCR CDR3. TCRdb reanalysed the multiplex PCR reads using MiXCR and keeps one entry per CDR3 protein. The sample contains about 520,000 distinct CDR3 sequences, around 20% of which appear only once. The sequenced sample was blood. The receptor source for this set is a man between 18 and 35 years old with Graves' hyperthyroidism.

This clonotype was seen at least ten times. V usage is TRBV2 and J usage is TRBJ2-5, with D unclear. CDR1 is SNHLY and CDR2 is FYNNEI in the germline V gene. CDR3 size: 13 residues. V was cut by 3 bases and J by 1 base, with 6 bases left in between. The CDR3: CASSDGFQETQYF. The DNA for the CDR3 is TGTGCCAGCAGTGATGGCTTCCAAGAGACCCAGTACTTC.

This clonotype was counted between two and nine times. This chain connects TRBV27 to TRBJ2-7; maybe TRBD2 (6 bases). CDR3 length: 14 amino acids. The germline CDR1 and CDR2 sequences are MNHEY and SMNVEV (reference sequence). V dropped 7 bases and J dropped 0 bases, with 13 bases sitting between them. The CDR3 nucleotides are TGTGCCAGCAAATTAGCGGCACCCTCCTACGAGCAGTACTTC. Its protein is CASKLAAPSYEQYF.

J is TRBJ1-3 and V is TRBV20-1, with 7 bases identical to TRBD1. The germline CDR1 and CDR2 sequences are DFQATT and SNEGSKA (reference sequence). The CDR3 is 14 amino acids. V trimming: 6 bases; J trimming: 0 bases; junction bases outside the gene matches: 5. Here the CDR3 reads CSAPGTASGNTIYF. The DNA for the CDR3 is TGCAGTGCGCCCGGGACAGCCTCTGGAAACACCATATATTTT.

This clonotype was observed a handful of times. CDR3: CASSLGQGHPGANVLTF. CDR3 DNA sequence: TGTGCCAGCAGCTTGGGTCAGGGCCACCCTGGGGCCAACGTCCTGACTTTC. V and J are TRBV7-8 and TRBJ2-6; possible D gene TRBD1, 5 bases. This CDR3 is 17 amino acids long. The V and J ends lost 3 bases and 2 bases respectively, with 14 bases between them. Germline CDR1 is SGHVS and CDR2 is FQNEAQ.

This clonotype was observed at least ten times. This chain connects TRBV20-1 to TRBJ1-1, with D perhaps matching TRBD1 (6 bases). The germline V gene has CDR1 DFQATT and CDR2 SNEGSKA (reference sequence). The V end lost 6 bases, the J end lost 10 bases, and 21 bases lay between the germline ends. This CDR3 is 13 amino acids long. CDR3 amino acids: CSADYNRVERAFF. For the CDR3, the DNA is TGCAGTGCGGATTATAACAGGGTGGAGAGAGCTTTCTTT.

The gene calls are TRBV20-1 and TRBJ2-7; 7 bases align to TRBD2. With V trimmed by 3 bases and J by 5 bases, 10 bases remained unmatched. CDR1 and CDR2 (germline): DFQATT, SNEGSKA (reference sequence). The CDR3 has 14 residues. The CDR3 sequence is CSARGTSESNEQYF. The CDR3 DNA follows: TGCAGTGCTAGGGGTACTAGCGAATCCAACGAGCAGTACTTC.

This clonotype has ten or more counts. The rearrangement joins TRBV2 to TRBJ1-1; 8 bases are a match to TRBD1. Germline CDR1 SNHLY, CDR2 FYNNEI. The CDR3 contains 11 residues. J lost 10 bases, V lost 5 bases, and 3 bases had no gene match. The chain's CDR3 is CASSTGGRAFF. The DNA of the CDR3 is TGTGCCAGCAGTACAGGGGGGAGAGCTTTCTTT.

The table lists this clonotype with many counts. The V call is TRBV11-1, the J call TRBJ2-6; D may be TRBD1 (5 bases). This CDR3 has 15 residues. Between the trimmed V and J ends, which lost 8 bases and 0 bases, there was a span of 11 bases. CDR1 and CDR2 from the germline V gene are SGHAT and FQDESV (reference sequence). The CDR3 spells CASWDDSSGANVLTF. The CDR3 DNA reads TGTGCCAGCTGGGATGACAGCTCTGGGGCCAACGTCCTGACTTTC.